Listed here are 23 T cell receptor beta chains from one sample, sequenced in a study of blood T cell repertoires in COVID-19. The protocol was immunoSEQ multiplex PCR, while the TCRdb copy is restricted to in-frame clones and leaves out a portion. The table lists some 100,000 clones, around nine tenths of them singletons. The material sequenced was peripheral blood. Receptors were obtained from a woman in her 70s with acute or convalescent COVID-19.

Turning to this clone: This specimen includes other DNA sequences encoding the same CDR3. The chain employs TRBV29-1 and TRBJ1-1; D is unresolved. Looked up from germline, CDR1 is SQVTM and CDR2 is ANQGSEA. The CDR3 covers 12 residues. Deletions cut 4 bases from V and 1 base from J, with 7 bases between. The CDR3 DNA reads TGCAGCGTTGGACGGGGGAACACTGAAGCTTTCTTT. It codes for CSVGRGNTEAFF.

The chain recombines TRBV19 with TRBJ1-5, with 8 bases identical to TRBD1. V trimming: 3 bases; J trimming: 4 bases; junction bases outside the gene matches: 2. The CDR3 spans 14 residues. Germline V gene data show CDR1 as LNHDA and CDR2 as SQIVND (reference sequence). For the CDR3, the DNA is TGTGCCAGTAGTATTCAGGGGGCAAATCAGCCCCAGCATTTT. This translates into CASSIQGANQPQHF. The full variable domain, rest sourced from reference TRBV19 and TRBJ1-5, is DGGITQSPKYLFRKEGQNVTLSCEQNLNHDAMYWYRQDPGQGLRLIYYSQIVNDFQKGDIAEGYSVSREKKESFPLTVTSAQKNPTAFYLCASSIQGANQPQHFGDGTRLSIL.

As DNA, the CDR3 is TGTGCCAGCAGTGACAAGGTCCGGGACAGAAATCAGCCCCAGCATTTT. Its protein product is CASSDKVRDRNQPQHF. J is TRBJ1-5 and V is TRBV6-4; TRBD1 aligns across 7 bases. Germline assignment: CDR1 MRHNA and CDR2 SNTAGT. The CDR3 sequence is 16 residues long. V lost 2 bases, J lost 4 bases, and 8 bases stayed unmatched.

A word on this clone: At one end the junction does not follow the germline gene, possibly because of a read error. The V gene is TRBV2, the J gene TRBJ2-1, with TRBD2 matching over 7 bases. The CDR3 totals 13 residues. Per the germline V gene, CDR1 is SNHLY and CDR2 is FYNNEI. This chain's CDR3 is CASKRDSNNEQFF. The CDR3 region has the DNA TGTGCCAGCAAGCGGGACTCCAACAATGAGCAGTTCTTC.

The rearrangement uses TRBV9 and TRBJ2-3, with 15 positions matching TRBD2. This CDR3 has 20 residues. Germline V gives CDR1 SGDLS, CDR2 YYNGEE. J was trimmed by 1 base and V by 3 bases; bases with no gene match: 12. In DNA, the CDR3 is TGTGCCAGCAGCGGACCCTCGGGACTAGCGGGAGGTCGGGGCACAGATACGCAGTATTTT. Protein sequence: CASSGPSGLAGGRGTDTQYF.

V and J are TRBV29-1 and TRBJ2-5; 8 bases fit TRBD2. The V segment lost 1 base and the J segment 5 bases; nucleotides outside the gene matches: 3. The CDR3 loop spans 13 amino acids. Germline V gives CDR1 SQVTM, CDR2 ANQGSEA. CDR3 sequence: CSVEAGGFETQYF. CDR3 nucleotide sequence: TGCAGCGTTGAAGCGGGAGGGTTCGAGACCCAGTACTTC.

The chain joins TRBV3-1 (or the pseudogene TRBV3-2) to TRBJ2-7; D remains unclear. CDR1 and CDR2 from the germline V gene are LGHDT and YNNKEL (reference sequence). The V gene lost 3 bases and the J gene lost 5 bases, with 5 bases spanning the gap. CDR3 size: 11 residues. The CDR3 nucleotides are TGTGCCAGCAGCCATCTACACGAGCAGTACTTC. It encodes CASSHLHEQYF.

CDR3 amino acids: CASSLFLNEQFF. The DNA for the CDR3 is TGCGCCAGCAGCTTGTTCTTGAATGAGCAGTTCTTC. The rearrangement uses TRBV5-1 and TRBJ2-1; D not certain. V lost 1 base, J lost 7 bases, and 6 bases lay in between. Germline assignment: CDR1 SGHRS and CDR2 YFSETQ. CDR3 length: 12 amino acids.

This clone has a handful of counts. The CDR3 spells CASSLEGQGGGYTF. The CDR3 DNA reads as TGCGCCAGCAGCTTGGAGGGACAGGGCGGGGGCTACACCTTC. The chain is built from TRBV5-1 and TRBJ1-2; 9 nucleotides match TRBD1. The CDR3 contains 14 residues. Per germline, CDR1 SGHRS and CDR2 YFSETQ. Unmatched junction bases numbered 5, after V lost 0 bases and J lost 8 bases.

This clone showed up just once. The CDR3 coding sequence is TGTGCCAGCAGCTTAGCCAACTCACGGACTCCAGATACGCAGTATTTT. It codes for CASSLANSRTPDTQYF. V gene TRBV7-6 combines with J gene TRBJ2-3; D perhaps matches TRBD2 (5 bases). Deletions cut 0 bases from V and 4 bases from J, with 14 bases between. The CDR3 runs to 16 residues. The germline V gene has CDR1 SGHVS and CDR2 FNYEAQ. Variable domain in full (rest from reference TRBV7-6 and TRBJ2-3): GAGVSQSPRYKVTKRGQDVALRCDPISGHVSLYWYRQALGQGPEFLTYFNYEAQQDKSGLPNDRFSAERPEGSISTLTIQRTEQRDSAMYRCASSLANSRTPDTQYFGPGTRLTVL.

This rearrangement joins TRBV6-2 or TRBV6-3 to TRBJ1-1, with a tentative D call TRBD1 (5 bases). V lost 6 bases and J lost 3, with 17 bases in between. The germline V gene encodes CDR1 MNHEY and CDR2 SVGEGT. The CDR3 sequence is 15 residues long. CDR3 in amino acids: CASSLTGVLDTEAFF. The CDR3 DNA follows: TGTGCCAGCAGCTTAACGGGGGTTCTGGACACTGAAGCTTTCTTT.

This clone occurred once. This chain joins TRBV5-1 and TRBJ1-1; TRBD1 is a possible D gene (6 bases). Germline V gene data show CDR1 as SGHRS and CDR2 as YFSETQ. CDR3 length equals 15 residues. Trimming left V 10 bases short and J 0 bases short, with 19 bases between. This CDR3 is CARTGGGLMNTEAFF. The CDR3 region has the DNA TGCGCCCGCACCGGGGGGGGGCTGATGAACACTGAAGCTTTCTTT.

This chain uses TRBV6-5 with TRBJ2-1, with D possibly matching TRBD1 (5 bases). Germline values: CDR1 MNHEY, CDR2 SVGAGI. Trimming shortened V by 4 bases and J by 4 bases, and 8 bases separated the two germline ends. This CDR3 comprises 13 residues. CDR3 sequence: CASSSAGYNEQFF. CDR3 DNA: TGTGCCAGCAGTTCGGCAGGGTACAATGAGCAGTTCTTC.

In this sample, this clone turned up a few times. V gene TRBV7-9 combines with J gene TRBJ1-5, with D maybe TRBD1 (6 bases). Germline CDR1 and CDR2: SEHNR and FQNEAQ (reference sequence). There are 17 residues in the CDR3. V dropped 2 bases and J dropped 2 bases, with 16 bases sitting between them. The CDR3 spells CASSLWMGGLGNQPQHF. The DNA of the CDR3 is TGTGCCAGCAGCTTATGGATGGGGGGGCTGGGCAATCAGCCCCAGCATTTT.

Only a few counts were recorded for this clone. J is TRBJ2-2 and V is TRBV6-5, with 7 bases fitting TRBD1. With 6 bases clipped from V and 2 bases from J, the junction kept 6 bases outside the gene matches. Germline V lookup: CDR1 MNHEY, CDR2 SVGAGI. This CDR3 is 15 amino acids long. Here the CDR3 reads CASRRQGDNTGELFF. CDR3 bases: TGTGCCAGCAGGCGACAGGGAGACAACACCGGGGAGCTGTTTTTT.

The chain carries TRBV5-6 and TRBJ1-1; D gene unclear. The CDR3 is 11 amino acids. CDR1 is SGHDT and CDR2 is YYEEEE in the germline V gene. V dropped 4 bases and J dropped 3 bases, with 4 bases sitting between them. CDR3 DNA sequence: TGTGCCAGCAGCCATTACACTGAAGCTTTCTTT. It specifies CASSHYTEAFF.

This chain uses TRBV7-2 with TRBJ2-7; no firm D call. Germline V gene data show CDR1 as SGHTA and CDR2 as FQGNSA. V lost 2 bases and J lost 2, with 10 bases in between. The CDR3 loop spans 14 amino acids. CDR3 sequence: CASSLMPDTYEQYF. The CDR3 DNA sequence: TGTGCCAGCAGCTTAATGCCAGATACCTACGAGCAGTACTTC.

V is TRBV5-1 and J is TRBJ2-7; D might be TRBD1 (5 bases). CDR3 length: 15 residues. Germline CDR1 SGHRS, CDR2 YFSETQ. V dropped 0 bases and J dropped 1 base, with 11 bases sitting between them. CDR3 amino acids: CASSLGAGLSYEQYF. CDR3 in DNA: TGCGCCAGCAGCTTGGGGGCAGGGTTGTCCTACGAGCAGTACTTC. The variable domain in full, with the rest retrieved from reference TRBV5-1 and TRBJ2-7, is KAGVTQTPRYLIKTRGQQVTLSCSPISGHRSVSWYQQTPGQGLQFLFEYFSETQRNKGNFPGRFSGRQFSNSRSEMNVSTLELGDSALYLCASSLGAGLSYEQYFGPGTRLTVT.

The chain carries TRBV7-9 and TRBJ1-3; 7 nucleotides align to TRBD1. The CDR3 totals 14 residues. The germline CDR1 and CDR2 sequences are SEHNR and FQNEAQ (reference sequence). V was clipped by 5 bases and J by 2 bases; unmatched bases: 3. Here the CDR3 reads CASSPGQTGNTIYF. DNA of the CDR3: TGTGCCAGCAGCCCGGGACAGACTGGAAACACCATATATTTT.

The chain is built from TRBV5-1 and TRBJ2-3; D call uncertain. The CDR3 covers 13 residues. V gave up 2 bases and J gave up 6 bases, with 10 bases separating them. Germline CDR1 is SGHRS and CDR2 is YFSETQ. As DNA, the CDR3 is TGCGCCAGCAGCTTTAGGTCCGGGGATACGCAGTATTTT. Translated: CASSFRSGDTQYF.

The chain joins TRBV28 to TRBJ2-1, with 8 bases matching TRBD2. The CDR3 contains 17 residues. In germline, CDR1 is MDHEN, CDR2 SYDVKM. The trim removed 2 bases at V and 1 base at J, leaving 7 bases unmatched. The CDR3 reads CASSLAGTSGSYNEQFF. As DNA, the CDR3 is TGTGCCAGCAGTTTAGCCGGCACTAGCGGATCCTACAATGAGCAGTTCTTC.

V is TRBV2 and J is TRBJ1-2; TRBD1 matches at 7 bases. In germline, CDR1 is SNHLY, CDR2 FYNNEI. CDR3 length: 14 residues. The trim removed 2 bases at V and 7 bases at J, leaving 7 bases unmatched. CDR3: CASSESAGGGGYTF. The CDR3 DNA follows: TGTGCCAGCAGTGAAAGCGCAGGGGGTGGTGGCTACACCTTC.

V and J are TRBV2 and TRBJ2-5; TRBD2 is a possible D gene (5 bases). Trimming removed 6 bases at V and 2 bases at J, with 10 bases between. Germline CDR1 is SNHLY and CDR2 is FYNNEI. The CDR3 contains 13 residues. CDR3 in amino acids: CASSPRGQETQYF. The CDR3 bases are TGTGCCAGCAGCCCCCGAGGGCAAGAGACCCAGTACTTC.